Below, one T cell receptor (beta chain) is given with its context. There is no known antigen for this receptor. The record has no base qualities; no much larger clone is one base away. The data were taken from a study of cytomegalovirus exposure and HLA in healthy donors (dated by TCRdb to about 2017). About the investigation overall: An earlier analysis of a few hundred of the donors reported under 300 Gb of sequence data and 117 million unique TCR beta sequences obtained from approximately 180 million T cells. Among the roughly 400 genotyped donors, 75% to 90% belonged to the genetic ancestry cluster associated with self-reported Caucasian donors. The study combined high-throughput TCR immunosequencing, statistical association of individual TCRs with disease status, and machine learning to predict cytomegalovirus infection status. The study aimed to test whether signatures of past pathogen exposure could be identified by cataloging public T cell receptors. HLA typing covered class I and class II loci at four-digit resolution. Because of strong linkage in the cohort, 5 or 6 DR-DQ haplotypes were treated as single units for association and clustering. A later analysis re-examined previously published TCR beta repertoires from about 670 donors and added high-resolution HLA genotyping to investigate patterns of TCR occurrence. A separate validation cohort of 100 to 150 different subjects was used in addition to the roughly 670-subject first cohort. Among roughly 370 genotyped donors of the cohort, an average of around 240,000 unique TCR beta nucleotide sequences were sequenced per donor, roughly 20% of them non-productive. In a later genetic analysis, genome-wide SNP genotypes for about 55% of the 666 donors were used, and that subset was treated as a discovery cohort. Every discovery cohort repertoire had been produced on one sequencing platform. Roughly 300 gigabases of sequencing data and approximately 92 million unique TCR sequences made up an early release that covered roughly 670 HLA-typed donors. Rather than using new phenotypic data, the later analysis identified candidate immune exposures from TCR beta sequences and from how often those sequences occurred across donors. An earlier analysis of about 600 of the donors used high-throughput TCR beta sequencing to judge whether each TCR beta V gene segment behaved as functional or pseudogenic. The study used immunosequencing to profile the T cell repertoires of several hundred subjects and linked those repertoires to cytomegalovirus serostatus. Donor age, sex, ethnicity and CMV serostatus were compiled together with the repertoire data. Typing coverage varied by locus: about 620-640 donors for A, B, C, DRB1 and DQB1; roughly 560 for DQA1; some 610 for DPA1; roughly 470 for DPB1. Study-wide findings and limitations: Because the 87-base-pair reads could not distinguish some IMGT-functional V segments, including TRBV6-2 and TRBV6-3, those segments were excluded. The earlier analysis of 587 of the donors excluded roughly 16 rarely observed V segments, including chromosome 9 orphons, because counts were too low. The authors suggested that the approach could potentially be generalized to other disease states and immunological phenotypes. In a later analysis, HLA-associated TCR beta chains showed more clonal expansion and lower generation probabilities than non-associated chains that were equally common. Roughly uniform sequencing depth across donors was assumed in presence/absence analyses, although this assumption may not hold. Across donors, most TCR sequences were observed very rarely, whereas some public TCRs were present in many individuals. When HLA alleles, especially DR and DQ, strongly co-occurred, attributing TCR associations to individual alleles was difficult. In an earlier analysis of more than 450 of the donors, most TCR beta V segments were observed in productive rearrangements about 87% or about 30% of the time, broadly matching IMGT annotations. In a later analysis, TCR association rates were found to vary across HLA loci, with the most associated TCRs seen for DRB1 alleles and the fewest for HLA-C alleles. Correlated functional status among segregating V segments might be attributable to linkage disequilibrium, but an unknown experimental factor could not be ruled out. A further reported finding was that TCR beta sequences accurately predicted the HLA-A and HLA-B alleles for most subjects in the first cohort. A later genetic analysis reported fewer N-insertions in productive TCRs among donors in an Asian-associated ancestry cluster than the roughly 690-donor mean. HLA typing was unavailable for some donors at each locus, so association tests used only the typed subset. In vitro tests confirmed that a few of the cytomegalovirus-associated TCR beta chains recognize cytomegalovirus antigens. The classifier was reported to diagnose cytomegalovirus status with high specificity and sensitivity in both the original and validation cohorts. In a later analysis, more than 15,000 TCR beta sequences were associated with specific HLA alleles at a false discovery rate of 0.05. A group of highly shared sequence variants was considered likely to be a technical artifact of the sequencing pipeline. A later genetic analysis associated a missense DCLRE1C variant with V-gene and J-gene trimming of TCR beta chains, and an independent cohort replicated the association. The study gave a list of 150 to 200 TCR beta chains associated with cytomegalovirus. Most CMV-associated TCR beta chains appeared to be HLA-restricted in a later analysis, and the HLA associations seemed to be driven largely by CMV exposure. For the cohort, immune exposure information was limited to CMV serostatus. According to a later analysis, parvovirus B19, influenza, CMV and Epstein-Barr virus appeared linked to several top co-occurrence clusters. Only TCR beta chains were sequenced in this cohort, and the absence of alpha or paired-chain data limited detectable features.

For CDR1 and CDR2, the germline V gene (reference sequence) lists SEHNR and FQNEAQ. The germline ends are 19 bases apart after V is trimmed by 4 bases and J by 0 bases. Reading from cysteine to phenylalanine, the CDR3 counts 18 amino acids. Kept here is only the CDR3 DNA, which spans 54 bases and is read in frame from base 1. Receptors were amplified or captured by the immunoSEQ multiplex PCR assay. A mixture of 60 forward primers for TCR Vbeta segments and 13 reverse primers for TCR Jbeta segments was used in the multiplex PCR. The CDR3 region of rearranged TCR beta genes was amplified from genomic DNA with a multiplex PCR assay. The amplified TCR beta libraries were sequenced on the Illumina HiSeq System as 87-base-pair reads. In the authors' own workflow: A later analysis counted tens of millions of unique TCR beta chains across the 500 to 850 repertoires, and roughly 11 million of these chains were shared by at least two donors. To remove PCR and sequencing errors, raw reads were error-corrected and collapsed into unique sequences using a nearest-neighbor algorithm that merged closely related sequences. V, D and J gene segments were assigned by aligning CDR3 sequences to IMGT reference sequences. Each retained sequence needed at least a six-nucleotide match to both a V gene segment and a J gene segment. Rearrangements were called productive when the CDR3 lacked stop codons and stayed in frame with V and J; all others were non-productive. Following IMGT convention, CDR3 was defined as the stretch from the second conserved V-encoded cysteine up to the conserved J-encoded phenylalanine. Sequences without an unambiguous match to a single V gene segment were excluded from the earlier analysis of several hundred of the donors. An earlier analysis of several hundred of the donors called V segments functional above 56.7% productive rearrangements and segregating when the between-donor standard deviation exceeded 5%. A statistical classification framework was built to diagnose cytomegalovirus status from the catalog of TCR beta chain sequences. In a later analysis, V and J genes were assigned by comparing TCR nucleotide sequences against IMGT/GENE-DB human TR gene sequences. In a later analysis, CDR3 sequences and most-parsimonious VDJ recombination scenarios were assigned using the TCRdist pipeline. In a later analysis, every TCR beta chain was defined by the combination of its CDR3 amino acid sequence and its V-gene family, and reads without a unique V-gene family were dropped. As a way to deal with suspected cross-contamination and a sequencing artifact, a later analysis dropped 500 to 700 nucleotide sequences that were highly shared and had low generation probability. For each public chain, a later analysis derived a clonal expansion index from normalized ranks of inferred template counts within each repertoire. A later analysis computed generation probabilities with a VDJ recombination model fitted to out-of-frame rearrangements, and checked the results against IGoR. A later analysis scored TCR-TCR, TCR-HLA and TCR-CMV co-occurrence with hypergeometric tests, applying a repertoire-size bias correction to TCR pairs. To estimate false discovery rates, a later analysis permuted the HLA or CMV assignments 20 times. In a later analysis, co-occurring TCRs were grouped using DBSCAN, and TCRdist sequence similarity was added for clustering within HLA-allele-positive subsets. Repertoires with fewer than 30,000 or more than 120,000 public chains, plus five repertoires with anomalous nucleotide sharing, were excluded from co-occurrence clustering. TCRdb re-hosts the immuneACCESS table, in-frame sequences only. Its copies lack some clones; in the studies checked, an unresolved V gene accounts for under half of them, and the cause for the rest is not known. That table is the source of V, J and clone size, and D and trimming were worked out from the DNA. The sample table records roughly 190,000 clones; under 85% of these occur just once. The ten top clones hold roughly 1.5% of the sample.

In total, roughly 670 healthy bone marrow donors made up the cohort. All cohort members were sampled while nominally healthy, although unrecorded immune exposures were likely present. The donor was CMV seronegative and belonged to the group of over 350 seronegative cohort members. Each donor provided a peripheral blood sample, and peripheral blood mononuclear cells were used for TCR beta sequencing. Genomic DNA extraction from the blood cell samples was performed with the Qiagen DNeasy Blood Extraction Kit. This sequence was found in a woman in her late teens or twenties in good health and CMV-seronegative. The sample taken for sequencing was PBMCs. The V and J segments used are TRBV7-9 and TRBJ1-3; TRBD1 could be the D gene, as 5 bases match. The nucleotides read TGTGCCAGCAGCTCCACAAATCCGGGACTGGACTCTGGAAACACCATATATTTT. It encodes CASSSTNPGLDSGNTIYF.